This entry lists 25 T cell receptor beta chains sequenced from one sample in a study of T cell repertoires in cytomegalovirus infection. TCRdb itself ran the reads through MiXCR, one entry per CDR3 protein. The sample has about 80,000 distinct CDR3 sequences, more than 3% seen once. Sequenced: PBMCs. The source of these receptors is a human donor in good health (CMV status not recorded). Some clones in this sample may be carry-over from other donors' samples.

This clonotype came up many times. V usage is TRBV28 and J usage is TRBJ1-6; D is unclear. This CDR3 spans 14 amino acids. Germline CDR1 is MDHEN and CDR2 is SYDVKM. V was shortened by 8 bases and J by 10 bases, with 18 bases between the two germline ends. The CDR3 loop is CASGPEVGSSPLHF. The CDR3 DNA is TGTGCCAGCGGACCCGAGGTGGGCAGCTCACCCCTCCACTTT.

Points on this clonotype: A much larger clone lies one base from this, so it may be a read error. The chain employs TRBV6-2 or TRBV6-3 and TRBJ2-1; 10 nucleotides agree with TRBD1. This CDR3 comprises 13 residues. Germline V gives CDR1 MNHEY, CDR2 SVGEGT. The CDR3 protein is CASRGQGVNEHFF. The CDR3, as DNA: TGTGCCAGCAGAGGACAGGGGGTTAATGAGCATTTCTTC.

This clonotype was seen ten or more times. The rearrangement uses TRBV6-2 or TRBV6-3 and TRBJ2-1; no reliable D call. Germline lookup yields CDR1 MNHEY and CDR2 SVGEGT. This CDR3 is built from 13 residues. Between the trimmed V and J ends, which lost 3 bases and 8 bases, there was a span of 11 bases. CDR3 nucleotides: TGTGCCAGCAGTTATGTCCCACGTGATGAGCAGTTCTTC. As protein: CASSYVPRDEQFF.

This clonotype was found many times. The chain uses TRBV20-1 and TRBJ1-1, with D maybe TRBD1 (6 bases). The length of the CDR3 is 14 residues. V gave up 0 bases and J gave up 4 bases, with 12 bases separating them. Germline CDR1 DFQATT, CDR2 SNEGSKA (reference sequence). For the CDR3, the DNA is TGCAGTGCTAGAGATCGAGGACAGTTCACTGAAGCTTTCTTT. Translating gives CSARDRGQFTEAFF.

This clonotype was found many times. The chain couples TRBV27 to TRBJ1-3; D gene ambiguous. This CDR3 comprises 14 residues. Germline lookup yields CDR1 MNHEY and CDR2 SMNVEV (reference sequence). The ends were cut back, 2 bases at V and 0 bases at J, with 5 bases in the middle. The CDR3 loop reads CASSLGPSGNTIYF. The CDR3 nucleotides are TGTGCCAGCAGTTTAGGACCCTCTGGAAACACCATATATTTT.

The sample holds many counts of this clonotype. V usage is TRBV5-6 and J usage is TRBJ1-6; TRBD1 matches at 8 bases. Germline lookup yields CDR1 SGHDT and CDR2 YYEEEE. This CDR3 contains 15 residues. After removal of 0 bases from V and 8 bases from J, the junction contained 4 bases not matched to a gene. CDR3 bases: TGTGCCAGCAGCTTGGACGCGACAGGGGATTCACCCCTCCACTTT. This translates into CASSLDATGDSPLHF.

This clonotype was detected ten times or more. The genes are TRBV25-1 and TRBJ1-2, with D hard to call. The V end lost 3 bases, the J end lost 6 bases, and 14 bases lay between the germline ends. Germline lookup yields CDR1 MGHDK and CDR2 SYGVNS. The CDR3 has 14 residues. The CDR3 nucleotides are TGTGCCAGCAGTGAGACGGTTGGGGTTAATGGCTACACCTTC. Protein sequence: CASSETVGVNGYTF.

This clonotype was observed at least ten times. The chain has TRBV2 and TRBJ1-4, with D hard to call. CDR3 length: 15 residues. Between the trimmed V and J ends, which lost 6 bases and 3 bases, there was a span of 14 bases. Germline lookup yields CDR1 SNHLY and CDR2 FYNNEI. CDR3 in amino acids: CASRTIHLSNEKLFF. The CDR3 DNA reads TGTGCCAGCAGGACCATACACCTCTCTAATGAAAAACTGTTTTTT.

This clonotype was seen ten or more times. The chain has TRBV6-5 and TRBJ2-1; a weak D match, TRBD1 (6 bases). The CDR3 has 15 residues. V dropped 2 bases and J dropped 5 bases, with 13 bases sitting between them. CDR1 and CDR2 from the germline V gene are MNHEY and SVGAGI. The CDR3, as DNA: TGTGCCAGCAGTTACCGCCCCGGGGACAACAATGAGCAGTTCTTC. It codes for CASSYRPGDNNEQFF.

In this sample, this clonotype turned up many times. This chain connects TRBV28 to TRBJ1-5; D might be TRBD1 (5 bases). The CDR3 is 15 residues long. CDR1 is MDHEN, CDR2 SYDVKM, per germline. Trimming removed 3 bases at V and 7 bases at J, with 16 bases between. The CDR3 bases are TGTGCCAGCAGTTTCAGAGGGGCCGGGGGACAGCCCCAGCATTTT. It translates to CASSFRGAGGQPQHF. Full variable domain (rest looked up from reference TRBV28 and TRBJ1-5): DVKVTQSSRYLVKRTGEKVFLECVQDMDHENMFWYRQDPGLGLRLIYFSYDVKMKEKGDIPEGYSVSREKKERFSLILESASTNQTSMYLCASSFRGAGGQPQHFGDGTRLSIL.

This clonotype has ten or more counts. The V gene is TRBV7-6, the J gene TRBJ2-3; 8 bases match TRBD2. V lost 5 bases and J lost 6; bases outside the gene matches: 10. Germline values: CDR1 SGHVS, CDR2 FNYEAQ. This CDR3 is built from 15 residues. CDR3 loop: CASSPTGLVFDTQYF. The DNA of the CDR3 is TGTGCCAGCAGCCCAACGGGACTAGTTTTCGATACGCAGTATTTT. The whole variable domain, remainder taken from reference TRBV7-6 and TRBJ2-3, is GAGVSQSPRYKVTKRGQDVALRCDPISGHVSLYWYRQALGQGPEFLTYFNYEAQQDKSGLPNDRFSAERPEGSISTLTIQRTEQRDSAMYRCASSPTGLVFDTQYFGPGTRLTVL.

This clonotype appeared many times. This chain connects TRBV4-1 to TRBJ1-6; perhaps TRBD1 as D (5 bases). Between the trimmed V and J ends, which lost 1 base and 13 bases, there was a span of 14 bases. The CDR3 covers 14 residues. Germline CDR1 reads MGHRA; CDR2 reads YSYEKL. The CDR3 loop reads CASSQVRAPQPLHF. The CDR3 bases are TGCGCCAGCAGCCAAGTCAGGGCTCCACAGCCCCTCCACTTT.

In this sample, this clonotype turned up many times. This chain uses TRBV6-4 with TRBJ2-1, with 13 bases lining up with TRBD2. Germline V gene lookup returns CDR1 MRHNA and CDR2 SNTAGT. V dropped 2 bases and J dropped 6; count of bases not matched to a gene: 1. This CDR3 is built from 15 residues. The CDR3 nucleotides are TGTGCCAGCAGTGACACTAGCGGGGGGGCCAATGAGCAGTTCTTC. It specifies CASSDTSGGANEQFF.

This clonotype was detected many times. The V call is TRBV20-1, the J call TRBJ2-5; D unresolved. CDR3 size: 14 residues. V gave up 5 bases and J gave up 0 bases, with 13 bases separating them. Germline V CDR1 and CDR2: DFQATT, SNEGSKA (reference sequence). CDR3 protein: CSAPPVGYQETQYF. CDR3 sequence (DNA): TGCAGTGCTCCCCCGGTGGGGTACCAAGAGACCCAGTACTTC.

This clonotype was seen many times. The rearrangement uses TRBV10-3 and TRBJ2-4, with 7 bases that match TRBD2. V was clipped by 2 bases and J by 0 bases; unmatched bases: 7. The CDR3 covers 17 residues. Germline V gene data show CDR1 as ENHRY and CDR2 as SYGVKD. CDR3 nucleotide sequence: TGTGCCATCAGTGAGAGAGCTAGCGGAGTAGCCAAAAACATTCAGTACTTC. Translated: CAISERASGVAKNIQYF.

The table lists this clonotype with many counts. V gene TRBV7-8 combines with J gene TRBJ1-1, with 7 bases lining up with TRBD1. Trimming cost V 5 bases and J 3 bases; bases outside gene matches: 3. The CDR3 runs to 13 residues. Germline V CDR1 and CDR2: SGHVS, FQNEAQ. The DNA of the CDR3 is TGTGCCAGCAGCACCCAGGGGGACACTGAAGCTTTCTTT. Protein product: CASSTQGDTEAFF. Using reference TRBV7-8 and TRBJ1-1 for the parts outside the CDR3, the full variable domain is GAGVSQSPRYKVAKRGQDVALRCDPISGHVSLFWYQQALGQGPEFLTYFQNEAQLDKSGLPSDRFFAERPEGSVSTLKIQRTQQEDSAVYLCASSTQGDTEAFFGQGTRLTVV.

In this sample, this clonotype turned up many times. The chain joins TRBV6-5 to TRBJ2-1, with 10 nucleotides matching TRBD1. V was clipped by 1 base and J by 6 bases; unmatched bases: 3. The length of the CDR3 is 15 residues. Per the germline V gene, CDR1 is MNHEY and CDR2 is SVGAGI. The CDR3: CASSYWGQGFNEQFF. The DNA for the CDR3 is TGTGCCAGCAGTTACTGGGGACAGGGGTTCAATGAGCAGTTCTTC.

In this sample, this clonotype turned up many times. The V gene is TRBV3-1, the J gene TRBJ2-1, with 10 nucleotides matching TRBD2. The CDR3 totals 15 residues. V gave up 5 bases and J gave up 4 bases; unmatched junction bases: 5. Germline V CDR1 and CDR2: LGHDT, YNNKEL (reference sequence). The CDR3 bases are TGTGCCAGCAGCAAAGTAGCGGGGGGTTACAATGAGCAGTTCTTC. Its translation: CASSKVAGGYNEQFF.

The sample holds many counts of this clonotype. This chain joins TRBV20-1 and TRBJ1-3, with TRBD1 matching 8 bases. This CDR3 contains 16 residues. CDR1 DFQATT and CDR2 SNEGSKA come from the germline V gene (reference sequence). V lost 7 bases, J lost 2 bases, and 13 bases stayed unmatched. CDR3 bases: TGCAGTGTTCCGTCATTCTCAGGGGGCGCTGGAAACACCATATATTTT. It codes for CSVPSFSGGAGNTIYF.

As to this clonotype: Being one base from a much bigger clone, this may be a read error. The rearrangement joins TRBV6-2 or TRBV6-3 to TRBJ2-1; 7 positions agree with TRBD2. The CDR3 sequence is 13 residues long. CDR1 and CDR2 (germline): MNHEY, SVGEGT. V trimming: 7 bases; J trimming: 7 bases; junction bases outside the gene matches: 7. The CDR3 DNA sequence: TGTGCCAGCACCGCTGGGGGGGGTAATGAGCAGTTCTTC. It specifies CASTAGGGNEQFF.

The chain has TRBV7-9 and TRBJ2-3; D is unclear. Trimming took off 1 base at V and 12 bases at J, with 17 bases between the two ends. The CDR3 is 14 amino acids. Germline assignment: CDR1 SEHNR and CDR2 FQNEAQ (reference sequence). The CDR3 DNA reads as TGTGCCAGCAGCTTAGACATAAGCACAGATCCTCAGTATTTT. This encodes CASSLDISTDPQYF.

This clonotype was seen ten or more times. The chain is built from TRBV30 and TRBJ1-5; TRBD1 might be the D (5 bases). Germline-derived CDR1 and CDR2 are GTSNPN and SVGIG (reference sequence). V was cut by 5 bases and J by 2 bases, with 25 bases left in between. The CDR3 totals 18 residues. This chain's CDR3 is CAWPRGWGSTMGNQPQHF. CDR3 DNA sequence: TGTGCCTGGCCCCGAGGGTGGGGCTCCACCATGGGCAATCAGCCCCAGCATTTT.

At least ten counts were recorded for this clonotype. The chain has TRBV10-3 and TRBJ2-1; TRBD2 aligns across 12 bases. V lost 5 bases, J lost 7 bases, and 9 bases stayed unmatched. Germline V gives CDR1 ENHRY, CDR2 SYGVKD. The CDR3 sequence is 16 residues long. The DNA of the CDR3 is TGTGCCATCAGTCCCCTCGGCACTAGCGGGGGGAATGAGCAGTTCTTC. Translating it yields CAISPLGTSGGNEQFF.

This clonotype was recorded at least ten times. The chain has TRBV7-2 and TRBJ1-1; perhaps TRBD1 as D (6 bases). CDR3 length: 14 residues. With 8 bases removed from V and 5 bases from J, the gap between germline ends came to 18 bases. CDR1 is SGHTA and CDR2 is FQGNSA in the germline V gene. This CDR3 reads CASGLTGLRTEAFF. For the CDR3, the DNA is TGTGCCAGCGGATTAACAGGGTTGCGGACTGAAGCTTTCTTT.

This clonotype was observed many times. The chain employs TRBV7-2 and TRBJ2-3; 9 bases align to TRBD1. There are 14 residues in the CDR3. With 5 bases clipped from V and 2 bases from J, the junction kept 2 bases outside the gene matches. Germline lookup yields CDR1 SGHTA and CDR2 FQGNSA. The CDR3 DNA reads TGTGCCAGCAGCCGGGACAGGGCCACAGATACGCAGTATTTT. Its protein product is CASSRDRATDTQYF.